Below, 2 T cell receptor beta chains from the same sample are listed, as sequenced in a study of cytomegalovirus exposure and HLA in healthy donors. This PCR relied on a set of 60 Vbeta primers and 13 Jbeta primers. Sequencing used immunoSEQ multiplex PCR; TCRdb keeps in-frame clones, though not all of them. The data show about 140,000 clones, with approximately 82% seen just once and around 1.9% held by the top ten. Sequenced sample: PBMCs. These receptors were obtained from a woman in her thirties or forties in good health and CMV-seronegative.

Only one count was recorded for this clone. V and J are TRBV28 and TRBJ1-5; TRBD1 aligns across 7 bases. With 6 bases clipped from V and 7 bases from J, the junction kept 15 bases outside the gene matches. The CDR3 runs 16 residues. Per the germline V gene, CDR1 is MDHEN and CDR2 is SYDVKM. This chain's CDR3 is CASSLVGPQGWQPQHF. The CDR3, as DNA: TGTGCCAGCAGCCTAGTCGGACCACAGGGGTGGCAGCCCCAGCATTTT.

Comment on this clone: The junction shows a germline mismatch at one end, possibly a read error. The CDR3 bases are TGTGCCAGCAGCACGCGGGATTTT. Amino acids: CASSTRDF. The V call is TRBV7-9, the J call TRBJ1-3; D unresolved. The CDR3 runs to 8 residues. Germline V gives CDR1 SEHNR, CDR2 FQNEAQ (reference sequence).